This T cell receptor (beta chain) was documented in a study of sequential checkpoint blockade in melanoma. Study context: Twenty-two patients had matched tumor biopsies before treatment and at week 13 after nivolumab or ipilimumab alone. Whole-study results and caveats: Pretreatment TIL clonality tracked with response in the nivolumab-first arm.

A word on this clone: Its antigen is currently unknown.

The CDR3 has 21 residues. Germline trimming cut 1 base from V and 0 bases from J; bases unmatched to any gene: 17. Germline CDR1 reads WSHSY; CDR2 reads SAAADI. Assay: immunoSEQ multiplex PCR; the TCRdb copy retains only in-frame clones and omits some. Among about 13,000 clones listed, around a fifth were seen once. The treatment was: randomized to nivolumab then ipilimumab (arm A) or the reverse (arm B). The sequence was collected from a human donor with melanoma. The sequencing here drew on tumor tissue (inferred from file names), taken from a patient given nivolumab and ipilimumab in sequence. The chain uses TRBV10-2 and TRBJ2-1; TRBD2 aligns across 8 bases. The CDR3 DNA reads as TGCGCCAGCAGTGAGTGGGTCGGAGGCGCGGGGGGCTCCCTCTCCTACAATGAGCAGTTCTTC. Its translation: CASSEWVGGAGGSLSYNEQFF.